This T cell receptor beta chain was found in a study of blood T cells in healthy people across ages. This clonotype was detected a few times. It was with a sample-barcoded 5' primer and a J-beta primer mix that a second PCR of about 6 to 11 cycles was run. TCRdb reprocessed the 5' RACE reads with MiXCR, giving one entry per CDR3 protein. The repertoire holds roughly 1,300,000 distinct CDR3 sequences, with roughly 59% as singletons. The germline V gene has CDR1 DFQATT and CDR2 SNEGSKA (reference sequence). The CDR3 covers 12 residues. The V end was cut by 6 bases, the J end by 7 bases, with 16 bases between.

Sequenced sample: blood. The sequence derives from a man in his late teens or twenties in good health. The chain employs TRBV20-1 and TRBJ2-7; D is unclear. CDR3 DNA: TGCAGTGCAAAGCGCACTGCGGAGGAGCAGTACTTC. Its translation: CSAKRTAEEQYF.